A single TCR beta chain is shown here with its context. Its specific antigen is unknown. The input lacks base qualities; no much larger clone sits a single base away. The data stem from a study of PD-1 blockade in classical Hodgkin lymphoma (dated by TCRdb to the early 2020s). Regarding the study in general: Nivolumab dosing was 3 mg/kg intravenously every 2 weeks, continuing until either disease progression or unacceptable toxicity. A peripheral blood immune signature of response to PD-1 blockade in classical Hodgkin lymphoma was defined using TCR beta sequencing and CyTOF. Study-level results and caveats: The study was limited to a single clinical trial cohort, and causes of repertoire differences, possibly disease activity or prior therapy, remained undefined. Baseline TCR diversity was reported to be lower in newly diagnosed patients than in healthy donors, and even lower in relapsed/refractory patients. CD4+ but not CD8+ TCR diversity rose significantly by C4D1 (p=0.0027 vs p=0.16), most apparent in complete responders (p=0.02). Baseline diversity similar to that of newly diagnosed patients was observed in trial patients achieving complete response, whereas significantly lower diversity was observed in partial responders and progressors. Lower diversity was observed in patients in whom nivolumab was started less than 1 year after ASCT, and these patients were excluded from later analyses so that confounding by immune reconstitution would be avoided.

The germline ends are 13 bases apart after V is trimmed by 6 bases and J by 1 base. The CDR3 sequence holds 15 residues, the cysteine and phenylalanine included. The sequence is cut down to CDR3 DNA, 45 bases in frame from base 1. The CDR1 and CDR2 encoded by the germline V gene (reference sequence) are MNHNY and SVGAGI. The Qiagen DNeasy kit was used to extract genomic DNA both from unsorted PBMCs and from the negatively selected CD4+ and CD8+ fractions. TCR beta CDR3 regions were subjected to amplification by immunoSEQ multiplex PCR with primers that anneal to V and J segments. Amplification bias was minimized using a synthetic immune receptor repertoire, and residual bias was removed computationally after sequencing. For the original study's pipeline: Repertoire diversity was quantified as the Shannon entropy index using custom Python scripts. Unsorted, CD4+ and CD8+ repertoires were analyzed separately, except in combined analyses where CD4+ and CD8+ sequences were merged in silico. A clone counted as expanded when the clone's frequency after treatment rose at least 2-fold relative to C1D1, and clones undetected at baseline were given a pseudocount of 0.5. Clones with 0 or 1 copy at C1D1 were classified as singleton clones, and clones with 2 or more copies were classified as non-singleton clones. By matching protein sequences in sorted samples from the same patient, clones expanded in unsorted samples were annotated as CD4+, CD8+ or unknown. Wilcoxon tests on paired samples were used to test changes in diversity from C1D1 to C4D1. The clones in this table, taken by TCRdb from immuneACCESS, are in-frame only. Not every clone is retained; where verified, under half of the shortfall comes from an unresolved V gene, and the cause of the rest is unknown. The D gene and trimming were derived from the DNA, and the V and J assignments and clone size from that table. Across this sample there are about 37,000 clones, with 76% seen only once. Clones ranked in the top ten supply less than 20% of the sample.

The time point label for this specimen denotes: cycle 2 day 1 (C2D1) of nivolumab. Relapse after autologous stem cell transplantation had occurred in all trial patients, and cohorts A, B and C were distinguished by prior brentuximab vedotin exposure. The trial cohort comprised 60 or so patients with relapsed/refractory classical Hodgkin lymphoma whose best overall responses were complete response, partial response or progressive disease. Single-agent nivolumab was administered to trial patients in the multi-cohort phase II CheckMate 205 trial. An independent review committee assessed best overall response using the 2007 International Working Group response criteria. Trial PBMCs were collected just before the start of nivolumab (C1D1) and during therapy at cycle 2 day 1 and cycle 4 day 1. After peripheral blood was drawn into 8 mL Vacutainer Cell Preparation Tubes, PBMCs were isolated by centrifugation and then cryopreserved.

This chain joins TRBV6-6 to TRBJ1-5; the D gene is perhaps TRBD1, from 5 matching bases. Sequenced material: peripheral blood mononuclear cells (PBMCs), taken before the second cycle of nivolumab. The source of this sequence is a human donor with classical Hodgkin lymphoma. The nucleotides read TGTGCCAGCAGGGAGGGGAGGGTCAGCAATCAGCCCCAGCATTTT. Translated, this gives CASREGRVSNQPQHF.